This T cell receptor beta chain comes out of a study of T cell responses to AZD1222 COVID-19 vaccine. Study details: The analysis combined second doses at about 4 or about 12 weeks. Study conclusions and caveats: The span of vaccine-associated CD4 TCRs extended across spike, with dominance at 160-218 and 743-854.

Germline V gives CDR1 MDHEN, CDR2 SYDVKM. This CDR3 has 15 amino acids. Trimming took 2 bases from V and 4 from J, leaving 11 bases between them. Clones were read by immunoSEQ multiplex PCR, and TCRdb kept only the in-frame ones, dropping some. This repertoire shows about 120,000 clones, 80% to 95% found once; its top ten account for approximately 1%. Note on this clone: Its antigen remains unidentified.

The receptor's source is an adult in good health. The rearrangement uses TRBV28 and TRBJ1-4; maybe TRBD1 (5 bases). The source was peripheral blood, collected on day 0 of AZD1222 vaccination. The CDR3 nucleotides read TGTGCCAGCAGTTTAGTGGGGGGTTATAATGAAAAACTGTTTTTT. Amino acid sequence: CASSLVGGYNEKLFF.